Given below is one TCR beta chain in context. Its antigen is unidentified. This entry is derived from a study of T cell responses to AZD1222 COVID-19 vaccine. Study-wide results and caveats: White British people made up most donors, females outnumbered males, and clonal diversity was possibly underestimated.

CDR3 length equals 15 residues. Deletions cut 5 bases from V and 4 bases from J, with 15 bases between. Germline V gives CDR1 SEHNR, CDR2 FQNEAQ (reference sequence). Profiled with immunoSEQ multiplex PCR; TCRdb holds only in-frame clones, not every one. In the table there are about 89,000 clones, around 84% of which are singletons. The clonotype originates from an adult who received the AZD1222 COVID-19 vaccine. The sample was peripheral blood, taken 28 days after the second AZD1222 dose. The chain carries TRBV7-9 and TRBJ1-3; D is unresolved. CDR3 nucleotide sequence: TGTGCCAGCAGCCCAGGACCGTCCTGGGGAAACACCATATATTTT. Its protein product is CASSPGPSWGNTIYF.